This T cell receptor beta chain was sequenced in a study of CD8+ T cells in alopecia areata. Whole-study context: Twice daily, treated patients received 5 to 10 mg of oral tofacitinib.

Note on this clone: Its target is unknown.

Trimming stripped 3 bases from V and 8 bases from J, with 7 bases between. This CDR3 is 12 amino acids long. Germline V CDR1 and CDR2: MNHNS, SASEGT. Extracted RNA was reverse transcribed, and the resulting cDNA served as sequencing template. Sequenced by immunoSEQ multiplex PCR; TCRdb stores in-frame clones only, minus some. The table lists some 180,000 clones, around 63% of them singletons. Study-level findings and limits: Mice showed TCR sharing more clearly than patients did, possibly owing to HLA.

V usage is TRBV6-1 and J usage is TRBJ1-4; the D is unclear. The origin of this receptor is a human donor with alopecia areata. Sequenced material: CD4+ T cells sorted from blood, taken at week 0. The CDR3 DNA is TGTGCCAGCAGTGAGAGGGTCGAAAAACTGTTTTTT. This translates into CASSERVEKLFF.